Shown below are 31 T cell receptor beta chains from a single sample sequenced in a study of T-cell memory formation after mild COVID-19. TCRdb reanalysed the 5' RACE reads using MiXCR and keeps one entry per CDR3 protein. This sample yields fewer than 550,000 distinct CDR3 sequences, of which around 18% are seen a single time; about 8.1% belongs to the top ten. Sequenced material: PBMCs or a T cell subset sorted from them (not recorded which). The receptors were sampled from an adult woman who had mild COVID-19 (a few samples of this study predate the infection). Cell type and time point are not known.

CDR3 amino acids: CASSSRDRGINEQFF. CDR3 DNA sequence: TGTGCCAGCAGCTCCCGGGACAGGGGGATCAATGAGCAGTTCTTC. V gene TRBV3-1 combines with J gene TRBJ2-1; TRBD1 aligns across 11 bases. Losses at the gene ends were 5 bases for V and 6 bases for J; bases not matched to a gene: 6. The V gene's germline CDR1 is LGHDT and CDR2 YNNKEL (reference sequence). The CDR3 spans 15 residues.

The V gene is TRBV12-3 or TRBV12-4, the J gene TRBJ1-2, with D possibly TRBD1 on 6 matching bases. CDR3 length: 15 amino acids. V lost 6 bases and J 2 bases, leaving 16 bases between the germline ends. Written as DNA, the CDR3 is TGTGCCAGCAGGCCCCGGGACACCAAAAACTATGGCTACACCTTC. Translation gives CASRPRDTKNYGYTF.

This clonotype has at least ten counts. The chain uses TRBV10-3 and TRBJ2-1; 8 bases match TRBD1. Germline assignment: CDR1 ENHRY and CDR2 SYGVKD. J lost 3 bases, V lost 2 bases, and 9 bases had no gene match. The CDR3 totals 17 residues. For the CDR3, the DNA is TGTGCCATCAGTGAGCCGGACAGGGTTCACGACTACAATGAGCAGTTCTTC. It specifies CAISEPDRVHDYNEQFF.

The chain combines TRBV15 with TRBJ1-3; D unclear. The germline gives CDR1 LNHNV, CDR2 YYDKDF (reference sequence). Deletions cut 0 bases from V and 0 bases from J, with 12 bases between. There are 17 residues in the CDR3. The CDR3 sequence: CATSRDRGRNSGNTIYF. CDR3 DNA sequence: TGTGCCACCAGCAGAGATCGCGGCAGGAACTCTGGAAACACCATATATTTT.

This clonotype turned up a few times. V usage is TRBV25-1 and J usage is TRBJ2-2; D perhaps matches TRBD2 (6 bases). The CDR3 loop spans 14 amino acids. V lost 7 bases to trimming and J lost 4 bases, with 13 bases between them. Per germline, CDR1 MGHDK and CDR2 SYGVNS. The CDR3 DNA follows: TGTGCCAGCACCCCACGCGGGGTCACCGGGGAGCTGTTTTTT. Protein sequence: CASTPRGVTGELFF. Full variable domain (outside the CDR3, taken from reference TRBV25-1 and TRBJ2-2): EADIYQTPRYLVIGTGKKITLECSQTMGHDKMYWYQQDPGMELHLIHYSYGVNSTEKGDLSSESTVSRIRTEHFPLTLESARPSHTSQYLCASTPRGVTGELFFGEGSRLTVL.

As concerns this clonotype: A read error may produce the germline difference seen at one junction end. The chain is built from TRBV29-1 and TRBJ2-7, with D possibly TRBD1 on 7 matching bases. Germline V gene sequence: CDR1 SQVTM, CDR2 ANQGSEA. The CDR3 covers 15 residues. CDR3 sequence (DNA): TGCAGCGTCGAAGGAGGGGGCGCTGGAGACTACGAGCAGTACTTC. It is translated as CSVEGGGAGDYEQYF.

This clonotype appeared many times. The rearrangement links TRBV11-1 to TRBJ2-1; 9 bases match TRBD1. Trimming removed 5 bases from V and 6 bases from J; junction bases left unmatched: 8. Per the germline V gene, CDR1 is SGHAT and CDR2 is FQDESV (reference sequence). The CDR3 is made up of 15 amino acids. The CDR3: CASSPGQGIFNEQFF. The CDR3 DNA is TGTGCCAGCAGCCCTGGACAGGGGATATTCAATGAGCAGTTCTTC.

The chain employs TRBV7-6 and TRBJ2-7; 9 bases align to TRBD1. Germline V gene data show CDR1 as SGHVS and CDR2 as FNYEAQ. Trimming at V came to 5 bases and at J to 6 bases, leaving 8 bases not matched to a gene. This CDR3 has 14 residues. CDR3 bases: TGTGCCAGCAGCGGCCGGGACAGGGACGGCGAGCAGTACTTC. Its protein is CASSGRDRDGEQYF.

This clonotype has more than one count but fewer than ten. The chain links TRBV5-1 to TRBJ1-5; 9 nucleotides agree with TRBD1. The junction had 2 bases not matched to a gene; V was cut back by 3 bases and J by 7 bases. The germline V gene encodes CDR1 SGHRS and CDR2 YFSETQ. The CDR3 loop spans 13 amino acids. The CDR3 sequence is CASSSGTGQPQHF. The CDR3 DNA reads TGCGCCAGCAGCTCAGGGACAGGGCAGCCCCAGCATTTT.

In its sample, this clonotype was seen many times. CDR3 nucleotides: TGCGCCAGCAGCTTGGACGGGAGCTCCTACAATGAGCAGTTCTTC. As protein: CASSLDGSSYNEQFF. This chain links TRBV5-1 with TRBJ2-1; D possibly corresponds to TRBD2 (6 bases). The V end was cut by 0 bases, the J end by 0 bases, with 7 bases between. CDR1 is SGHRS, CDR2 YFSETQ, per germline. This CDR3 contains 15 residues.

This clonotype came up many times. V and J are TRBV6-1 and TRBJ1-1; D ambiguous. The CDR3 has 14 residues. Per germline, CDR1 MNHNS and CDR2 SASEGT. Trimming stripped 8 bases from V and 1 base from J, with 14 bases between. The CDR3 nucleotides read TGTGCCAGCCGTTCGTGGATCCCGAACACTGAAGCTTTCTTT. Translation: CASRSWIPNTEAFF.

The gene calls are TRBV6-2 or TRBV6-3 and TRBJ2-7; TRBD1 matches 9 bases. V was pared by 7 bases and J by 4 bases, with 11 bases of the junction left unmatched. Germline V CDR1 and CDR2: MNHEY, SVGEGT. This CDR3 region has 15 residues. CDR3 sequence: CASNLGVTGGYEQYF. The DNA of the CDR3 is TGTGCCAGCAACCTTGGGGTGACAGGGGGATACGAGCAGTACTTC.

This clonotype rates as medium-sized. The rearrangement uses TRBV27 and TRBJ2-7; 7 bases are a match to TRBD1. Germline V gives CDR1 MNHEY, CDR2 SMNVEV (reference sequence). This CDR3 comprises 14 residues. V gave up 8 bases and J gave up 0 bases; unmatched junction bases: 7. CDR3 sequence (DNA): TGTGCCAGCGCAGGACAGGCCTCCTCCTACGAGCAGTACTTC. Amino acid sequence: CASAGQASSYEQYF.

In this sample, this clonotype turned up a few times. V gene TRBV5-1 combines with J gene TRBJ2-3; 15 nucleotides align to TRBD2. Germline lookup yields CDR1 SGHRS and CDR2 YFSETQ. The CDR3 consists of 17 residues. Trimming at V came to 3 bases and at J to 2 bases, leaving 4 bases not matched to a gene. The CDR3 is CASSSGLAGGHTDTQYF. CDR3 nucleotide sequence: TGCGCCAGCAGCTCTGGACTAGCGGGAGGGCACACAGATACGCAGTATTTT.

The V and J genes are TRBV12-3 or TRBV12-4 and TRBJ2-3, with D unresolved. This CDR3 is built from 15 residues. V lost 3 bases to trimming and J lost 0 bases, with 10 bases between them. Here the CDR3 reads CASSLRIPSTDTQYF. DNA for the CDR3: TGTGCCAGCAGTTTGCGGATCCCTAGCACAGATACGCAGTATTTT.

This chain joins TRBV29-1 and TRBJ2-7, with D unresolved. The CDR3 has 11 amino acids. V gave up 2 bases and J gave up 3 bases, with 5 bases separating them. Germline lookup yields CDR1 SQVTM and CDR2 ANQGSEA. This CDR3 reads CSVELGYEQYF. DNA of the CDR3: TGCAGCGTTGAACTAGGCTACGAGCAGTACTTC.

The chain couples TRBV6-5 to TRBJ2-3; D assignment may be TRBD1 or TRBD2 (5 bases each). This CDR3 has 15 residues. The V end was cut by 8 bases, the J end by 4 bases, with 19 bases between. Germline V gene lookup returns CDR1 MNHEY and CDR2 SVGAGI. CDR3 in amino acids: CASGGQRVGSDTQYF. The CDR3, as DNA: TGTGCCAGCGGGGGTCAGCGAGTTGGTTCAGATACGCAGTATTTT.

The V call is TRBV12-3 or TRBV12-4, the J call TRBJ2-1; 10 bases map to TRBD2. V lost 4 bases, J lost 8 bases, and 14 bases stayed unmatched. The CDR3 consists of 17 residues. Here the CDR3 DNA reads TGTGCCAGCAGTTCTAACCTCTTAGCGGGAGGCCCGGATGAGCAGTTCTTC. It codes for CASSSNLLAGGPDEQFF.

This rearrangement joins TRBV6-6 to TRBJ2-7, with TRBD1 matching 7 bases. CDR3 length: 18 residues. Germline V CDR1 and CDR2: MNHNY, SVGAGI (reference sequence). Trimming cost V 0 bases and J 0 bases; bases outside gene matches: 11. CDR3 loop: CASSYSTQGSQFSYEQYF. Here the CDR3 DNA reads TGTGCCAGCAGTTACTCGACACAGGGGTCTCAATTCTCCTACGAGCAGTACTTC.

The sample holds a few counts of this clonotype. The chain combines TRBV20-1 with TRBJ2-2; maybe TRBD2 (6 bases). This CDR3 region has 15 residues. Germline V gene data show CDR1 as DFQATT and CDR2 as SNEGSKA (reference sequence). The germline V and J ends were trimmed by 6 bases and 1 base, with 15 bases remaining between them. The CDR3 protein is CSAPLAGKNTGELFF. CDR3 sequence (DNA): TGCAGTGCGCCCCTGGCGGGGAAGAACACCGGGGAGCTGTTTTTT.

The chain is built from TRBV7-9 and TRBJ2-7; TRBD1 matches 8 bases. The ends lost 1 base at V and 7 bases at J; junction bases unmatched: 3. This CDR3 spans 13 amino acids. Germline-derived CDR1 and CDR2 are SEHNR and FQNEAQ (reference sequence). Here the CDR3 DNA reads TGTGCCAGCAGCTTAGAGGGGGACAGGGAGCAGTACTTC. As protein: CASSLEGDREQYF.

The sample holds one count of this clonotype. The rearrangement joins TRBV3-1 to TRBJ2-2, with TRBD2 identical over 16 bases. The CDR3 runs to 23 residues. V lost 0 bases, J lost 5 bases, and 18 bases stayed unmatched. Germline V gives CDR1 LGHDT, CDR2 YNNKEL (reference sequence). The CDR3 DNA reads TGTGCCAGCAGCCAAGAATTGGCAGTAGGGACTAGCGGGAGGGCCCTCGGAACCGGGGAGCTGTTTTTT. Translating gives CASSQELAVGTSGRALGTGELFF. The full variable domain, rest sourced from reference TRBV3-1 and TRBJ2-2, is DTAVSQTPKYLVTQMGNDKSIKCEQNLGHDTMYWYKQDSKKFLKIMFSYNNKELIINETVPNRFSPKSPDKAHLNLHINSLELGDSAVYFCASSQELAVGTSGRALGTGELFFGEGSRLTVL.

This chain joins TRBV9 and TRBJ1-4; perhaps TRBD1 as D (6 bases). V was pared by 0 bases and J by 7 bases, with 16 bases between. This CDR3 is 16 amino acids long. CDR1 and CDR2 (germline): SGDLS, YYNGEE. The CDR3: CASSVAIGGHGEKLFF. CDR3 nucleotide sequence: TGTGCCAGCAGCGTAGCGATCGGGGGCCATGGTGAAAAACTGTTTTTT.

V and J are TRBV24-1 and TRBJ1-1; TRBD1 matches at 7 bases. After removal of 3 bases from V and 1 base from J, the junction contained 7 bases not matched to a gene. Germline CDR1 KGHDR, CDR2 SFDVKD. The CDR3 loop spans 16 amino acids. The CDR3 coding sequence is TGTGCCACCAGTGATACACGACAGGGACCGAACACTGAAGCTTTCTTT. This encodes CATSDTRQGPNTEAFF.

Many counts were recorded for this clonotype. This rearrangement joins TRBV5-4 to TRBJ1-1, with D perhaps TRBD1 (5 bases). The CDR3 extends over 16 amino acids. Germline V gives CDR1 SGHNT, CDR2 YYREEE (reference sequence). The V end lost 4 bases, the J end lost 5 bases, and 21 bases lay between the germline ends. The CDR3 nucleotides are TGTGCCAGCAGCCACTGGACATCGACGGAGAGTACTGAAGCTTTCTTT. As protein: CASSHWTSTESTEAFF.

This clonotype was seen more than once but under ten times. CDR3 protein: CASSLATSGAGNEQFF. Written as DNA, the CDR3 is TGTGCCAGCAGCCTGGCGACTAGCGGGGCGGGCAATGAGCAGTTCTTC. The chain links TRBV7-3 to TRBJ2-1; 11 bases map to TRBD2. J gave up 6 bases and V 5 bases, and 9 bases lay outside the gene matches. The CDR3 extends over 16 amino acids. Per germline, CDR1 SGHTA and CDR2 FQGTGA. The variable domain in full, with the rest retrieved from reference TRBV7-3 and TRBJ2-1, is GAGVSQTPSNKVTEKGKYVELRCDPISGHTALYWYRQSLGQGPEFLIYFQGTGAADDSGLPNDRFFAVRPEGSVSTLKIQRTERGDSAVYLCASSLATSGAGNEQFFGPGTRLTVL.

The CDR3 DNA reads TGTGCCAGCAGCCGGGGGGGCGGCCATTATGGCTACACCTTC. Translation gives CASSRGGGHYGYTF. V usage is TRBV3-1 and J usage is TRBJ1-2; the D gene is possibly TRBD1 (6 bases). Between the trimmed V and J ends, which lost 4 bases and 5 bases, there was a span of 14 bases. The CDR3 consists of 14 residues. Per the germline V gene, CDR1 is LGHDT and CDR2 is YNNKEL (reference sequence).

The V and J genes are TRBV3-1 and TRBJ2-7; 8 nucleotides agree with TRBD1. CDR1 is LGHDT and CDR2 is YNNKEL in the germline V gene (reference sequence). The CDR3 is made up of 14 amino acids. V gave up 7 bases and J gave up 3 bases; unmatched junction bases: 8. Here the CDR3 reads CASNSRDRFYEQYF. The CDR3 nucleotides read TGTGCCAGCAACAGCCGGGACAGGTTCTACGAGCAGTACTTC.

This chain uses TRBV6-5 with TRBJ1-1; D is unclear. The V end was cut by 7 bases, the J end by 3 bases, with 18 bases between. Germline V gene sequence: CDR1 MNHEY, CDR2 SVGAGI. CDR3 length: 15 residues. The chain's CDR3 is CASTRSRTAYTEAFF. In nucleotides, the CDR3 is TGTGCCAGCACCCGGTCCCGGACGGCATACACTGAAGCTTTCTTT.

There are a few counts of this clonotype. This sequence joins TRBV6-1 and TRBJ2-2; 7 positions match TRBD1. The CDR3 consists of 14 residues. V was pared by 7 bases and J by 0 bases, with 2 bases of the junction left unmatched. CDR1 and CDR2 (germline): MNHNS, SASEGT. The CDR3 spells CASIGTANTGELFF. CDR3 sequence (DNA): TGTGCCAGCATTGGGACAGCGAACACCGGGGAGCTGTTTTTT.

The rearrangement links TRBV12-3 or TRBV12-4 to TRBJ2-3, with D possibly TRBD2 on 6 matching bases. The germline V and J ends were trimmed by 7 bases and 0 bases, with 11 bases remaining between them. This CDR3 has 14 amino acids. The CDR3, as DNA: TGTGCCAGCAACCCCGGGACTAGCACAGATACGCAGTATTTT. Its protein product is CASNPGTSTDTQYF.